This T cell receptor beta chain appears in the sequencing data of a study of blood T cell repertoires in COVID-19. Overall study: PBMCs, B-cell-depleted T cells, or T cells provided the cDNA or gDNA that made up the material.

In the authors' methods: The assay estimated nucleated cells by amplifying reference gene primers. Only in-frame clones appear in the TCRdb table, and some are missing; sequencing was by immunoSEQ multiplex PCR. V, J and clone size were drawn from that table, and D and trimming were deduced from the DNA. Of about 62,000 clones in the sample, 76% are singletons; the top ten hold 5.5% to 7%. Germline V lookup: CDR1 MNHEY, CDR2 SVGAGI. V dropped 9 bases and J dropped 1; count of bases not matched to a gene: 8. This CDR3 has 15 residues. The sample was peripheral blood. The TCR originated in a woman between 50 and 59 years old with active or convalescent COVID-19. The chain couples TRBV6-5 to TRBJ2-5; TRBD2 matches 10 bases. Written as DNA, the CDR3 is TGTGCCAGTGGCCCTAGCGGGAGCTTCCAAGAGACCCAGTACTTC. Amino acid sequence: CASGPSGSFQETQYF.